The 30 T cell receptor beta chains in this list originate from one sample, sequenced in a study of T cell repertoires in cytomegalovirus infection. TCRdb re-derived calls from the reads in MiXCR, one entry per CDR3 protein. The sample lists 400,000 to 600,000 distinct CDR3 sequences, about 42% occurring once. Their recognized antigens are unknown. The sequenced sample was cultured PBMCs, obtained from culture after CMV antigen stimulation. Every receptor here comes from a human donor in good health (CMV status not recorded). Some clones in this sample may be carry-over from other donors' samples.

This chain connects TRBV2 to TRBJ2-7, with D perhaps matching TRBD2 (5 bases). The length of the CDR3 is 15 residues. The germline V gene has CDR1 SNHLY and CDR2 FYNNEI. V lost 5 bases and J lost 3, with 17 bases in between. The CDR3 nucleotides read TGTGCCAGCAGTTCGCGGGCCCCCTCCTTCTACGAGCAGTACTTC. Amino acid sequence: CASSSRAPSFYEQYF.

This clonotype was seen only a few times. J is TRBJ2-1 and V is TRBV6-1; 12 bases align to TRBD2. The CDR3 is 16 amino acids. Trimming at V came to 4 bases and at J to 6 bases, leaving 7 bases not matched to a gene. From germline, CDR1 is MNHNS and CDR2 SASEGT. Here the CDR3 reads CASSALTSGGFNEQFF. The CDR3 bases are TGTGCCAGCAGTGCCCTGACTAGCGGGGGTTTCAATGAGCAGTTCTTC.

This clonotype occurred a few times. The V gene is TRBV5-8, the J gene TRBJ2-7; 7 nucleotides agree with TRBD1. Germline V CDR1 and CDR2: SGHTS, YDEGEE. V lost 4 bases and J lost 9; bases outside the gene matches: 25. This CDR3 spans 18 amino acids. The CDR3 sequence is CASSPGVGGYFEPSRQYF. The CDR3 region has the DNA TGTGCCAGCAGCCCTGGTGTAGGGGGCTACTTCGAACCCTCGAGGCAGTACTTC.

In its sample, this clonotype was seen many times. The J gene is TRBJ1-5, the V gene TRBV7-2; D is perhaps TRBD1 (5 bases). From germline, CDR1 is SGHTA and CDR2 FQGNSA. Trimming removed 2 bases from V and 0 bases from J, with 14 bases in between. There are 17 residues in the CDR3. Written as DNA, the CDR3 is TGTGCCAGCAGCTTATGGGGGTCATGGTATAGCAATCAGCCCCAGCATTTT. Translated, it gives CASSLWGSWYSNQPQHF.

The V gene is TRBV5-5, the J gene TRBJ2-7; D is possibly TRBD1 (6 bases). V was cut by 3 bases and J by 3 bases, with 13 bases left in between. The CDR3 sequence is 14 residues long. CDR1 is SGHKS and CDR2 is YYEKEE in the germline V gene (reference sequence). DNA of the CDR3: TGTGCCAGCAGCTCCACAGGGCAAAACTACGAGCAGTACTTC. Translated: CASSSTGQNYEQYF.

The chain links TRBV7-9 to TRBJ1-2, with no clear D. In germline, CDR1 is SEHNR, CDR2 FQNEAQ (reference sequence). The ends were cut back, 1 base at V and 3 bases at J, with 12 bases in the middle. This CDR3 contains 15 residues. DNA for the CDR3: TGTGCCAGCAGCTTAGGGTTTGGGGTTGACTATGGCTACACCTTC. It encodes CASSLGFGVDYGYTF.

CDR3 in amino acids: CAGRDRINTEAFF. The CDR3 DNA is TGTGCCGGACGGGACAGGATTAACACTGAAGCTTTCTTT. The chain joins TRBV6-5 to TRBJ1-1, with 8 bases aligning to TRBD1. Germline trimming cut 11 bases from V and 2 bases from J; bases unmatched to any gene: 7. Germline loops: CDR1 MNHEY, CDR2 SVGAGI. This CDR3 has 13 residues.

The chain carries TRBV7-2 and TRBJ1-4, with D tentatively TRBD1 (5 bases). The CDR3 contains 16 residues. CDR1 and CDR2 from the germline V gene are SGHTA and FQGNSA. V shed 4 bases and J shed 4 bases, with 16 bases lying between them. CDR3 coding DNA: TGTGCCAGCAGCTCGCGGGGACGGTCGTATAATGAAAAACTGTTTTTT. Its protein is CASSSRGRSYNEKLFF.

On this clonotype: The junction and the germline gene differ at one end; a read error may be behind it. The chain links TRBV12-3 or TRBV12-4 to TRBJ2-7, with D possibly TRBD2 on 7 matching bases. The CDR3 totals 15 residues. The CDR3 loop is CASSLAGAYSHEQYF. In DNA, the CDR3 is TGTGCCAGCAGTTTGGCGGGGGCCTACTCCCACGAGCAGTACTTC.

This clonotype was seen only a few times. The gene calls are TRBV18 and TRBJ1-1, with a tentative D call TRBD1 (5 bases). Germline CDR1 reads KGHSH; CDR2 reads LQKENI. The CDR3 is made up of 15 amino acids. V was trimmed by 1 base and J by 4 bases, leaving 13 bases between them. CDR3 sequence reads: CASSPRQTQGTEAFF. The DNA for the CDR3 is TGTGCCAGCTCACCACGACAGACCCAGGGCACTGAAGCTTTCTTT.

The chain is built from TRBV6-1 and TRBJ1-5; tentatively, D is TRBD1 (5 bases). The CDR3 is made up of 14 amino acids. The germline V gene has CDR1 MNHNS and CDR2 SASEGT. Trimming stripped 6 bases from V and 7 bases from J, with 16 bases between. The CDR3 coding sequence is TGTGCCAGCAGCAAGACGGGCAGGGCCCAGCCCCAGCATTTT. Translation gives CASSKTGRAQPQHF.

This clonotype was seen more than once but under ten times. This sequence joins TRBV2 and TRBJ1-5; a possible D gene is TRBD1 (5 bases). The CDR3 runs 16 residues. Trimming pared 6 bases from V and 2 bases from J, leaving 17 bases between. The germline CDR1 and CDR2 sequences are SNHLY and FYNNEI. Written as DNA, the CDR3 is TGTGCCAGCAGCTGGGACTCCCGTTTGGGCAATCAGCCCCAGCATTTT. This sequence encodes CASSWDSRLGNQPQHF. The full variable domain, its missing parts supplied by reference TRBV2 and TRBJ1-5, is EPEVTQTPSHQVTQMGQEVILRCVPISNHLYFYWYRQILGQKVEFLVSFYNNEISEKSEIFDDQFSVERPDGSNFTLKIRSTKLEDSAMYFCASSWDSRLGNQPQHFGDGTRLSIL.

In its sample, this clonotype was seen a few times. J is TRBJ2-3 and V is TRBV7-2; possibly TRBD1 for D (5 bases). V lost 4 bases to trimming and J lost 3 bases, with 11 bases between them. Germline V gene sequence: CDR1 SGHTA, CDR2 FQGNSA. The CDR3 is 14 amino acids. The CDR3 coding sequence is TGTGCCAGCAGCTCCACAGGTCTGACAGATACGCAGTATTTT. Residues: CASSSTGLTDTQYF. Full variable domain (remainder filled in from reference TRBV7-2 and TRBJ2-3): GAGVSQSPSNKVTEKGKDVELRCDPISGHTALYWYRQSLGQGLEFLIYFQGNSAPDKSGLPSDRFSAERTGGSVSTLTIQRTQQEDSAVYLCASSSTGLTDTQYFGPGTRLTVL.

V is TRBV27 and J is TRBJ2-7, with 9 nucleotides matching TRBD1. Per the germline V gene, CDR1 is MNHEY and CDR2 is SMNVEV (reference sequence). CDR3 size: 16 residues. Trimming removed 4 bases from V and 2 bases from J; junction bases left unmatched: 9. The CDR3 sequence: CASSSTRQGGTYEQYF. Here the CDR3 DNA reads TGTGCCAGCAGTTCGACCCGACAGGGGGGGACCTACGAGCAGTACTTC.

This chain joins TRBV20-1 and TRBJ2-5; 10 nucleotides align to TRBD1. V gave up 3 bases and J gave up 5 bases; unmatched junction bases: 3. CDR3 length: 13 amino acids. Germline V CDR1 and CDR2: DFQATT, SNEGSKA (reference sequence). For the CDR3, the DNA is TGCAGTGCTAGGGGACAGGGGTGGGAGACCCAGTACTTC. This codes for CSARGQGWETQYF.

The chain links TRBV7-9 to TRBJ1-1, with TRBD1 identical over 9 bases. Germline trimming cut 5 bases from V and 1 base from J; bases unmatched to any gene: 17. Germline V gene lookup returns CDR1 SEHNR and CDR2 FQNEAQ (reference sequence). The CDR3 has 19 residues. CDR3 in amino acids: CASSQDRGAVETENTEAFF. CDR3 sequence (DNA): TGTGCCAGCAGCCAGGACAGGGGCGCGGTAGAAACCGAGAACACTGAAGCTTTCTTT.

The chain couples TRBV7-2 to TRBJ2-1, with a tentative D call TRBD2 (5 bases). This CDR3 has 16 amino acids. Looked up from germline, CDR1 is SGHTA and CDR2 is FQGNSA. Trimming stripped 1 base from V and 4 bases from J, with 14 bases between. The DNA of the CDR3 is TGTGCCAGCAGCTTAGTTTCCGTGGGAGCGTACAATGAGCAGTTCTTC. Translated: CASSLVSVGAYNEQFF.

This clonotype occurred a few times. The V gene is TRBV5-4, the J gene TRBJ2-7; D is unresolved. Germline assignment: CDR1 SGHNT and CDR2 YYREEE (reference sequence). The CDR3 consists of 14 residues. Trimming shortened V by 0 bases and J by 7 bases, and 14 bases separated the two germline ends. CDR3 region: CASSLDLAPEEQYF. CDR3 DNA sequence: TGTGCCAGCAGCTTGGATCTGGCGCCCGAGGAGCAGTACTTC.

This chain connects TRBV27 to TRBJ2-5; 9 nucleotides line up with TRBD2. There are 15 residues in the CDR3. The germline CDR1 and CDR2 sequences are MNHEY and SMNVEV (reference sequence). V lost 3 bases, J lost 4 bases, and 6 bases stayed unmatched. DNA for the CDR3: TGTGCCAGCAGTTTGGGAGTAGCGGGGGCAGAGACCCAGTACTTC. Its translation is CASSLGVAGAETQYF.

Many counts were recorded for this clonotype. The chain uses TRBV7-2 and TRBJ2-3; 10 nucleotides line up with TRBD2. Germline CDR1 reads SGHTA; CDR2 reads FQGNSA. J lost 5 bases, V lost 0 bases, and 5 bases had no gene match. The CDR3 runs 16 residues. The CDR3 sequence: CASSLASAGGGDTQYF. CDR3 DNA sequence: TGTGCCAGCAGCTTAGCATCAGCGGGGGGGGGAGATACGCAGTATTTT.

The rearrangement uses TRBV18 and TRBJ2-5; D possibly matches TRBD1 or TRBD2 (6 bases each). CDR1 is KGHSH and CDR2 is LQKENI in the germline V gene. V lost 1 base, J lost 1 base, and 10 bases lay in between. The CDR3 contains 15 residues. The CDR3: CASSPQGGLQETQYF. CDR3 in DNA: TGTGCCAGCTCACCACAGGGGGGCCTCCAAGAGACCCAGTACTTC.

This clonotype has only a few counts. The gene calls are TRBV20-1 and TRBJ1-1; 9 bases fit TRBD1. CDR3 size: 14 residues. V trimming: 4 bases; J trimming: 1 base; junction bases outside the gene matches: 4. Germline loops: CDR1 DFQATT, CDR2 SNEGSKA (reference sequence). CDR3 bases: TGCAGTGCTAAAGCGGGACAGGGGAACACTGAAGCTTTCTTT. Translated, it gives CSAKAGQGNTEAFF.

The chain recombines TRBV7-2 with TRBJ2-7; 9 bases are a match to TRBD2. The V gene end was trimmed by 5 bases and the J gene end by 2 bases; junction bases not matched to a gene: 7. CDR1 is SGHTA and CDR2 is FQGNSA in the germline V gene. CDR3 length equals 15 residues. CDR3 DNA: TGTGCCAGCAGCACCCTAGCGGGAACTGCCTACGAGCAGTACTTC. This translates into CASSTLAGTAYEQYF.

The rearrangement joins TRBV4-1 to TRBJ2-1, with TRBD1 as a possible D gene (5 bases). The CDR3 runs 16 residues. Trimming removed 0 bases from V and 0 bases from J, with 9 bases in between. The germline CDR1 and CDR2 sequences are MGHRA and YSYEKL. Here the CDR3 reads CASSQEGPSSYNEQFF. CDR3 DNA: TGCGCCAGCAGCCAAGAGGGGCCGAGCTCCTACAATGAGCAGTTCTTC.

The genes are TRBV15 and TRBJ2-5, with D possibly being TRBD2 (6 bases). Trimming cost V 5 bases and J 7 bases, with 17 bases left between them. From germline, CDR1 is LNHNV and CDR2 YYDKDF (reference sequence). The CDR3 length is 14 residues. CDR3 bases: TGTGCCACCAGCTCCCGGACTACCAGTCCGACCCAGTACTTC. Protein sequence: CATSSRTTSPTQYF. Using reference TRBV15 and TRBJ2-5 for the parts outside the CDR3, the full variable domain is DAMVIQNPRYQVTQFGKPVTLSCSQTLNHNVMYWYQQKSSQAPKLLFHYYDKDFNNEADTPDNFQSRRPNTSFCFLDIRSPGLGDTAMYLCATSSRTTSPTQYFGPGTRLLVL.

This clonotype was observed a handful of times. The rearrangement links TRBV7-8 to TRBJ2-7; D remains ambiguous. Trimming pared 1 base from V and 4 bases from J, leaving 11 bases between. The CDR3 runs 14 residues. Looked up from germline, CDR1 is SGHVS and CDR2 is FQNEAQ. In DNA form, the CDR3 reads TGTGCCAGCAGCTTAGTAGGCAGGTTGTACGAGCAGTACTTC. Translated, it gives CASSLVGRLYEQYF.

This clonotype has a handful of counts. The V gene is TRBV6-1, the J gene TRBJ2-3; TRBD2 matches 9 bases. Per germline, CDR1 MNHNS and CDR2 SASEGT. CDR3 length equals 15 residues. Trimming removed 8 bases from V and 3 bases from J; junction bases left unmatched: 9. The CDR3 bases are TGTGCCAGCCGAGGACTAGCGAAGATTACAGATACGCAGTATTTT. Its protein is CASRGLAKITDTQYF.

This sequence joins TRBV28 and TRBJ1-2, with D possibly TRBD1 on 6 matching bases. The germline V gene has CDR1 MDHEN and CDR2 SYDVKM. CDR3 length equals 13 residues. Trimming left V 11 bases short and J 6 bases short, with 19 bases between. The CDR3 sequence is CAAGASYGDGYTF. For the CDR3, the DNA is TGTGCCGCGGGGGCGAGTTATGGGGATGGCTACACCTTC.

This clonotype was picked up a small number of times. This chain links TRBV4-1 with TRBJ2-3; D possibly corresponds to TRBD1 (5 bases). V was clipped by 1 base and J by 3 bases, with 8 bases between them. Germline lookup yields CDR1 MGHRA and CDR2 YSYEKL. The CDR3 is made up of 14 amino acids. The CDR3 loop reads CASSQGQLTDTQYF. Here the CDR3 DNA reads TGCGCCAGCAGCCAAGGACAGTTGACAGATACGCAGTATTTT.

V is TRBV6-2 or TRBV6-3 and J is TRBJ2-5; TRBD1 aligns across 8 bases. J was trimmed by 5 bases and V by 6 bases; bases with no gene match: 2. CDR1 is MNHEY and CDR2 is SVGEGT in the germline V gene. The CDR3 contains 12 residues. DNA of the CDR3: TGTGCCAGCAGCCAGGGGGCGGAGACCCAGTACTTC. Amino acid sequence: CASSQGAETQYF.